Below, one TCR beta chain is given with its context. The antigen is not known. TCRdb's table, derived via immunoSEQ multiplex PCR, lists solely in-frame clones and lacks some. Of just over 50,000 clones listed, over 65% are singletons. This specimen belongs to a study of OX40 agonist ivuxolimab in advanced cancers. The wider study: Patients received the agonistic anti-OX40 (CD134) antibody ivuxolimab.

Blood draws occurred at baseline, cycle 4 day 1, and cycle 7 day 1. Overall study results and limits: Fewer expanded clones were found on average in CD4+ than in CD8+ T cells. Partial responders treated at 0.1-3.0 mg/kg exhibited clonal expansion among the lowest measured.

V was pared by 1 base and J by 3 bases, with 16 bases of the junction left unmatched. The CDR3 has 20 residues. CDR1 and CDR2 (germline): SGHDN, FVKESK. V and J are TRBV14 and TRBJ2-1, with 9 positions matching TRBD2. Sequenced here: CD4+ or CD8+ T cells sorted from blood, sampled in a trial of the OX40 agonist ivuxolimab. This TCR derives from an adult with an advanced solid tumor such as melanoma, head and neck, liver or kidney cancer. Here the CDR3 reads CASSQGRATSGRPNYNEQFF. CDR3 DNA sequence: TGTGCCAGCAGCCAAGGGAGAGCGACTAGCGGACGACCTAACTACAATGAGCAGTTCTTC. Filled out from reference TRBV14 and TRBJ2-1, the complete variable domain reads EAGVTQFPSHSVIEKGQTVTLRCDPISGHDNLYWYRRVMGKEIKFLLHFVKESKQDESGMPNNRFLAERTGGTYSTLKVQPAELEDSGVYFCASSQGRATSGRPNYNEQFFGPGTRLTVL.